Listed here are 24 T cell receptor beta chains from one sample, sequenced in a study of blood T cell repertoires in COVID-19 (TCRdb year 2020). The method behind the library was the immunoSEQ multiplex PCR assay. This immuneACCESS table, as held by TCRdb, lists in-frame sequences with V and J called but not all clones. Of the missing ones, under half trace to an unresolved V gene in checked studies; the others have no known cause. This sample lists 100,000 to 120,000 clones; approximately 85% were detected once. The biggest ten clones account for 3% to 3.5% of the sample. Sample: peripheral blood. The receptors were sampled from a man in his forties with acute or convalescent COVID-19.

The gene calls are TRBV19 and TRBJ1-1; D is uncertain. Trimming stripped 4 bases from V and 1 base from J, with 4 bases between. The CDR3 spans 12 residues. CDR1 and CDR2 (germline): LNHDA, SQIVND (reference sequence). CDR3 coding DNA: TGTGCCAGTAGTAGACAGAACACTGAAGCTTTCTTT. Residues: CASSRQNTEAFF.

The V call is TRBV3-1 (or the pseudogene TRBV3-2), the J call TRBJ1-2, with TRBD1 as a possible D gene (5 bases). Germline V gives CDR1 LGHDT, CDR2 YNNKEL (reference sequence). CDR3 length: 12 residues. V was shortened by 0 bases and J by 6 bases, with 5 bases between the two germline ends. The CDR3 here is CASSQEGDGYTF. The CDR3 DNA reads TGTGCCAGCAGCCAAGAAGGGGATGGCTACACCTTC.

The chain links TRBV5-4 to TRBJ1-1; the D gene is possibly TRBD1 (6 bases). V lost 0 bases to trimming and J lost 5 bases, with 11 bases between them. The V gene's germline CDR1 is SGHNT and CDR2 YYREEE (reference sequence). The CDR3 is 14 residues long. The CDR3 spells CASSLGGGETEAFF. The CDR3 DNA reads as TGTGCCAGCAGCTTGGGGGGGGGCGAGACTGAAGCTTTCTTT.

The chain joins TRBV5-1 to TRBJ1-2; 7 bases line up with TRBD1. Germline trimming cut 2 bases from V and 7 bases from J; bases unmatched to any gene: 14. The CDR3 is 16 amino acids. Germline V gene data show CDR1 as SGHRS and CDR2 as YFSETQ. For the CDR3, the DNA is TGCGCCAGCAGCTTAACGACAGGGACGGGGTTGGGTGGCTACACCTTC. Its translation: CASSLTTGTGLGGYTF.

The V gene is TRBV3-1 (or the pseudogene TRBV3-2), the J gene TRBJ1-5; the match to TRBD1 covers 8 bases. Trimming cost V 2 bases and J 6 bases; bases outside gene matches: 0. This CDR3 spans 13 amino acids. Germline loops: CDR1 LGHDT, CDR2 YNNKEL (reference sequence). The CDR3 loop reads CASSQQGAQPQHF. CDR3 nucleotide sequence: TGTGCCAGCAGCCAACAGGGGGCTCAGCCCCAGCATTTT.

The chain uses TRBV4-1 and TRBJ1-5; a possible D gene is TRBD1 (6 bases). Trimming took 0 bases from V and 1 from J, leaving 10 bases between them. This CDR3 is 16 amino acids long. Germline V gene data show CDR1 as MGHRA and CDR2 as YSYEKL. CDR3 amino acids: CASSQDGQGSNQPQHF. CDR3 coding DNA: TGCGCCAGCAGCCAAGATGGGCAGGGGAGCAATCAGCCCCAGCATTTT.

The chain couples TRBV7-9 to TRBJ2-3, with 13 bases that match TRBD2. CDR3 length: 16 residues. Germline assignment: CDR1 SEHNR and CDR2 FQNEAQ (reference sequence). The V segment lost 4 bases and the J segment 4 bases; nucleotides outside the gene matches: 5. The CDR3 DNA is TGTGCCAGCAGCTCACTAGCGGGGGGGCGGGCAGATACGCAGTATTTT. Translation: CASSSLAGGRADTQYF.

The chain has TRBV2 and TRBJ2-5; 7 bases agree with TRBD1. The CDR3 spans 14 residues. Trimming removed 5 bases from V and 2 bases from J; junction bases left unmatched: 5. CDR1 SNHLY and CDR2 FYNNEI come from the germline V gene. As DNA, the CDR3 is TGTGCCAGCAGTAGGAGGACAGGTCAAGAGACCCAGTACTTC. This gives the protein CASSRRTGQETQYF.

DNA for the CDR3: TGCGCCAGCAGCCAGAGGACTAGCGGGGTGGACAATGAGCAGTTCTTC. Encoded protein: CASSQRTSGVDNEQFF. The chain combines TRBV5-1 with TRBJ2-1; 12 nucleotides line up with TRBD2. The length of the CDR3 is 16 residues. Trimming cost V 4 bases and J 5 bases; bases outside gene matches: 7. CDR1 SGHRS and CDR2 YFSETQ come from the germline V gene.

The rearrangement uses TRBV19 and TRBJ2-7, with 12 bases fitting TRBD1. Looked up from germline, CDR1 is LNHDA and CDR2 is SQIVND (reference sequence). This CDR3 spans 18 amino acids. The V and J ends lost 5 bases and 5 bases, in that order; junction bases with no gene match: 16. CDR3 residues: CASSVRDRGQGFTDEQYF. The CDR3 coding sequence is TGTGCCAGTAGTGTCCGGGACAGGGGGCAGGGGTTCACGGACGAGCAGTACTTC.

This clone was counted at least ten times. The CDR3 sequence is CASSQDYGGPSGYTF. For the CDR3, the DNA is TGCGCCAGCAGCCAAGATTACGGGGGGCCCAGTGGCTACACCTTC. The rearrangement joins TRBV4-3 to TRBJ1-2; D is perhaps TRBD1 (6 bases). This CDR3 has 15 amino acids. With 0 bases removed from V and 7 bases from J, the gap between germline ends came to 15 bases. The germline CDR1 and CDR2 sequences are LGHNA and YSLEER.

This chain connects TRBV18 to TRBJ2-3; D is ambiguous. The germline CDR1 and CDR2 sequences are KGHSH and LQKENI. V dropped 5 bases and J dropped 6 bases, with 9 bases sitting between them. The CDR3 covers 12 residues. CDR3 sequence (DNA): TGTGCCAGCTCATCTACCCGCGATACGCAGTATTTT. This codes for CASSSTRDTQYF. The complete variable domain, with remaining parts taken from reference TRBV18 and TRBJ2-3, reads NAGVMQNPRHLVRRRGQEARLRCSPMKGHSHVYWYRQLPEEGLKFMVYLQKENIIDESGMPKERFSAEFPKEGPSILRIQQVVRGDSAAYFCASSSTRDTQYFGPGTRLTVL.

The chain employs TRBV24-1 and TRBJ1-5; D remains ambiguous. Trimming took off 7 bases at V and 5 bases at J, with 14 bases between the two ends. Germline CDR1 and CDR2: KGHDR and SFDVKD. This CDR3 has 14 amino acids. CDR3 nucleotides: TGTGCCACCAGCGAGTGGAGGACCGATCAGCCCCAGCATTTT. It encodes CATSEWRTDQPQHF.

The CDR3, as DNA: TGTGCCTGGAGGGTGACGGGGGGTGGTGAGACCCAGTACTTC. Encoded protein: CAWRVTGGGETQYF. This chain uses TRBV30 with TRBJ2-5, with 7 bases identical to TRBD2. CDR3 length: 14 residues. Losses at the gene ends were 3 bases for V and 5 bases for J; bases not matched to a gene: 9. Looked up from germline, CDR1 is GTSNPN and CDR2 is SVGIG (reference sequence).

This clone is a singleton in its sample. This sequence joins TRBV15 and TRBJ2-5; TRBD1 is a possible D gene (6 bases). V was pared by 3 bases and J by 3 bases, with 8 bases between. This CDR3 region has 13 residues. Germline CDR1 reads LNHNV; CDR2 reads YYDKDF (reference sequence). The CDR3 region has the DNA TGTGCCACCAGCAGCTACAGGGAAGAGACCCAGTACTTC. Protein: CATSSYREETQYF.

This chain connects TRBV7-2 to TRBJ1-2; maybe TRBD1 (5 bases). The CDR3 sequence is 13 residues long. The germline V gene encodes CDR1 SGHTA and CDR2 FQGNSA. V was shortened by 5 bases and J by 5 bases, with 12 bases between the two germline ends. The CDR3 sequence is CASSVGGDYGYTF. The CDR3 region has the DNA TGTGCCAGCAGCGTCGGAGGGGATTATGGCTACACCTTC. Together with reference TRBV7-2 and TRBJ1-2, the CDR3 gives the full variable domain: GAGVSQSPSNKVTEKGKDVELRCDPISGHTALYWYRQSLGQGLEFLIYFQGNSAPDKSGLPSDRFSAERTGGSVSTLTIQRTQQEDSAVYLCASSVGGDYGYTFGSGTRLTVV.

In this sample, this clone turned up many times. CDR3 loop: CSLLSPNYGYTF. CDR3 coding DNA: TGCAGCCTATTATCCCCTAACTATGGCTACACCTTC. This chain joins TRBV29-1 and TRBJ1-2; D is uncertain. The V and J ends lost 8 bases and 0 bases respectively, with 10 bases between them. CDR3 length: 12 residues. Germline V gene lookup returns CDR1 SQVTM and CDR2 ANQGSEA.

This chain uses TRBV7-9 with TRBJ2-7, with D unresolved. Trimming stripped 0 bases from V and 0 bases from J, with 9 bases between. Germline-derived CDR1 and CDR2 are SEHNR and FQNEAQ (reference sequence). This CDR3 contains 15 residues. The CDR3 here is CASSLASEYSYEQYF. In DNA form, the CDR3 reads TGTGCCAGCAGCTTAGCGTCAGAATACTCCTACGAGCAGTACTTC.

This clone was seen a single time. This chain joins TRBV19 and TRBJ1-2; 8 positions agree with TRBD1. The CDR3 length is 12 residues. Germline values: CDR1 LNHDA, CDR2 SQIVND (reference sequence). V lost 8 bases, J lost 4 bases, and 3 bases stayed unmatched. The CDR3 DNA is TGTGCCAGTCGGACAGGGATCTATGGCTACACCTTC. It encodes CASRTGIYGYTF.

The chain has TRBV23-1 and TRBJ1-6, with 7 bases identical to TRBD1. TRBV23-1 belongs to the ORF category, with a function that is uncertain. The CDR3 sequence is 18 residues long. The ends lost 3 bases at V and 2 bases at J; junction bases unmatched: 10. In DNA, the CDR3 is TGCGCCAGCAGTCAGCCCGACAGGGATCGGACCTATAATTCACCCCTCCACTTT. Its translation: CASSQPDRDRTYNSPLHF.

The V gene is TRBV3-1 (or the pseudogene TRBV3-2), the J gene TRBJ1-3; unclear D gene. Germline lookup yields CDR1 LGHDT and CDR2 YNNKEL (reference sequence). Trimming took off 1 base at V and 1 base at J, with 8 bases between the two ends. The CDR3 loop spans 15 amino acids. The CDR3 sequence: CASSQGYGSGNTIYF. In nucleotides, the CDR3 is TGTGCCAGCAGCCAAGGTTACGGTTCTGGAAACACCATATATTTT.

The CDR3 here is CASSSTGSRYSYEQYF. The CDR3 coding sequence is TGTGCCAGCAGCTCTACAGGGAGCAGGTACTCCTACGAGCAGTACTTC. The rearrangement joins TRBV5-6 to TRBJ2-7; D perhaps matches TRBD1 (6 bases). The CDR3 loop spans 16 amino acids. The V gene's germline CDR1 is SGHDT and CDR2 YYEEEE. With 3 bases removed from V and 0 bases from J, the gap between germline ends came to 16 bases. The whole variable domain, remainder taken from reference TRBV5-6 and TRBJ2-7, is DAGVTQSPTHLIKTRGQQVTLRCSPKSGHDTVSWYQQALGQGPQFIFQYYEEEERQRGNFPDRFSGHQFPNYSSELNVNALLLGDSALYLCASSSTGSRYSYEQYFGPGTRLTVT.

The chain joins TRBV12-3 or TRBV12-4 to TRBJ2-5, with 9 bases fitting TRBD1. V lost 6 bases to trimming and J lost 5 bases; unmatched junction nucleotides: 4. The CDR3 consists of 13 residues. This CDR3 reads CASRQGAGETQYF. The CDR3 region has the DNA TGTGCCAGCAGACAGGGGGCAGGGGAGACCCAGTACTTC.

The chain employs TRBV10-1 and TRBJ2-7; 11 bases map to TRBD1. V was clipped by 10 bases and J by 4 bases; unmatched bases: 15. Germline V gives CDR1 WNHNN, CDR2 SYGVQD (reference sequence). The CDR3 covers 16 residues. The CDR3 reads CATKSTPGQGVYEQYF. The CDR3 DNA follows: TGCGCCACCAAATCAACCCCGGGACAGGGGGTTTACGAGCAGTACTTC.